What follows are 25 T cell receptor beta chains derived from one specimen sequenced in a study of response to subunit inactivated influenza vaccine (dated by TCRdb to 2016 to 2019). Libraries were made using RT-PCR. Data came from an Illumina HiSeq 2500. TCRdb reworked the public reads: Q25 trimming with fastp, MiXCR clone assembly, productive beta chains retained. Here each entry gathers all rows of one CDR3 protein and keeps the most common genes and DNA. In this sample the table shows 550,000 to 600,000 distinct CDR3 sequences, about 11% of which occur a single time. The ten largest account for roughly a tenth of the sample. The sequencing here drew on PBMCs from blood, taken on the day of vaccination. These receptors came from a man aged 45 to 65 who received an inactivated influenza vaccine. Donor details come from another sample of the same person, matched by shared clones.

V usage is TRBV12-3 or TRBV12-4 and J usage is TRBJ2-7; possibly TRBD2 for D (5 bases). Trimming stripped 5 bases from V and 0 bases from J, with 20 bases between. This CDR3 is 17 amino acids long. The CDR3: CASSPLRGLTSSYEQYF. CDR3 nucleotide sequence: TGTGCCAGCAGTCCCCTGCGAGGACTGACGAGCTCCTACGAGCAGTACTTC.

This clonotype appeared a few times. V usage is TRBV20-1 and J usage is TRBJ2-1; a weak D match, TRBD2 (5 bases). Germline CDR1 reads DFQATT; CDR2 reads SNEGSKA (reference sequence). V was pared by 6 bases and J by 0 bases, with 15 bases between. The CDR3 has 15 amino acids. The CDR3 spells CSAYTGGYSYNEQFF. The CDR3 DNA follows: TGCAGTGCCTACACTGGAGGTTACTCCTACAATGAGCAGTTCTTC.

The CDR3, as DNA: TGTGCCAGCAGCGTTACAGGACAGCGCAATCAGCCCCAGCATTTT. Translating gives CASSVTGQRNQPQHF. The chain joins TRBV5-5 to TRBJ1-5; D is possibly TRBD1 (6 bases). CDR1 is SGHKS, CDR2 YYEKEE, per germline (reference sequence). CDR3 length: 15 amino acids. V was cut by 4 bases and J by 2 bases, with 13 bases left in between.

The V and J genes are TRBV6-2 or TRBV6-3 and TRBJ2-1; TRBD2 matches at 7 bases. J lost 5 bases, V lost 2 bases, and 12 bases had no gene match. CDR3 length: 17 amino acids. The germline V gene has CDR1 MNHEY and CDR2 SVGEGT. This CDR3 reads CASSYPASSGRNNEQFF. The CDR3 DNA sequence: TGTGCCAGCAGTTACCCAGCCTCTAGCGGAAGAAACAATGAGCAGTTCTTC.

J is TRBJ2-5 and V is TRBV24-1; TRBD1 or TRBD2 may be the D gene (6 bases each). CDR1 KGHDR and CDR2 SFDVKD come from the germline V gene. Deletions cut 3 bases from V and 10 bases from J, with 14 bases between. The CDR3 is 13 amino acids. The CDR3 bases are TGTGCCACCAGTGATAGACTAGGGGGAGACCAGTACTTC. Its translation is CATSDRLGGDQYF.

This clonotype was counted a few times. This rearrangement joins TRBV7-2 to TRBJ2-7, with 9 nucleotides matching TRBD1. The junction had 7 bases not matched to a gene; V was cut back by 3 bases and J by 7 bases. Germline CDR1 reads SGHTA; CDR2 reads FQGNSA. CDR3 size: 14 residues. CDR3 protein: CASSFGTGLREQYF. The CDR3 DNA is TGTGCCAGCAGCTTCGGGACAGGGTTAAGGGAGCAGTACTTC.

The chain combines TRBV4-3 with TRBJ1-1; 10 bases are shared with TRBD1. This CDR3 is built from 17 residues. Per the germline V gene, CDR1 is LGHNA and CDR2 is YSLEER. V was clipped by 3 bases and J by 3 bases; unmatched bases: 10. The CDR3 DNA reads as TGCGCCAGCAGCCATTACTCCGCCGGGACAGGGGACACTGAAGCTTTCTTT. Its translation: CASSHYSAGTGDTEAFF.

This clonotype was detected ten times or more. As DNA, the CDR3 is TGTGCCAGCAGCTCCTCTGGGGGGGAGCAGTTCTTC. This codes for CASSSSGGEQFF. This sequence joins TRBV11-2 and TRBJ2-1; D is possibly TRBD2 (6 bases). The CDR3 totals 12 residues. In germline, CDR1 is SGHAT, CDR2 FQNNGV. V shed 4 bases and J shed 10 bases, with 11 bases lying between them.

This chain connects TRBV30 to TRBJ1-1; D remains unclear. In germline, CDR1 is GTSNPN, CDR2 SVGIG (reference sequence). This CDR3 spans 13 amino acids. V gave up 0 bases and J gave up 0 bases, with 5 bases separating them. CDR3 in DNA: TGTGCCTGGAGTGTACGGGTGAACACTGAAGCTTTCTTT. Its translation is CAWSVRVNTEAFF.

This rearrangement joins TRBV18 to TRBJ2-1; 14 positions match TRBD2. With 0 bases clipped from V and 6 bases from J, the junction kept 7 bases outside the gene matches. Germline V CDR1 and CDR2: KGHSH, LQKENI. This CDR3 comprises 18 residues. The CDR3 loop is CASSPPGLAGATPNEQFF. The CDR3 DNA follows: TGTGCCAGCTCACCACCGGGACTAGCGGGGGCAACCCCCAATGAGCAGTTCTTC. Full variable domain (missing parts from reference TRBV18 and TRBJ2-1): NAGVMQNPRHLVRRRGQEARLRCSPMKGHSHVYWYRQLPEEGLKFMVYLQKENIIDESGMPKERFSAEFPKEGPSILRIQQVVRGDSAAYFCASSPPGLAGATPNEQFFGPGTRLTVL.

This clonotype was detected only a few times. This sequence joins TRBV12-3 or TRBV12-4 and TRBJ2-3; D is possibly TRBD2 (7 bases). CDR3 size: 14 residues. The V and J ends lost 7 bases and 5 bases respectively, with 16 bases between them. The CDR3: CASIRGGLEDTQYF. In DNA form, the CDR3 reads TGTGCCAGCATAAGGGGGGGCCTTGAAGATACGCAGTATTTT.

A note on this clonotype: The CDR3 does not close with the conserved phenylalanine or tryptophan, likely indicating a read error. V and J are TRBV12-3 or TRBV12-4 and TRBJ1-2, with a tentative D call TRBD1 (6 bases). This CDR3 spans 13 amino acids. The V end lost 4 bases, the J end lost 8 bases, and 14 bases lay between the germline ends. CDR3 nucleotide sequence: TGTGCCAGCAGTTCCTGGACAGCCGAGGGCTACACCGTC. Its translation: CASSSWTAEGYTV.

This clonotype was recorded at least ten times. This chain links TRBV7-9 with TRBJ2-3, with a tentative D call TRBD2 (5 bases). Germline loops: CDR1 SEHNR, CDR2 FQNEAQ (reference sequence). The germline V and J ends were trimmed by 5 bases and 4 bases, with 10 bases remaining between them. CDR3 length: 13 residues. The CDR3 here is CASSPKLADTQYF. The DNA of the CDR3 is TGTGCCAGCAGCCCCAAACTAGCAGATACGCAGTATTTT.

This rearrangement joins TRBV5-1 to TRBJ2-7; D possibly corresponds to TRBD2 (5 bases). Germline V gives CDR1 SGHRS, CDR2 YFSETQ. There are 12 residues in the CDR3. The germline V and J ends were trimmed by 5 bases and 3 bases, with 9 bases remaining between them. The CDR3 loop is CASSREDYEQYF. The CDR3 region has the DNA TGCGCCAGCAGTCGGGAAGACTACGAGCAGTACTTC.

The J gene is TRBJ1-3, the V gene TRBV25-1; D call uncertain. Trimming took 1 base from V and 0 from J, leaving 7 bases between them. The CDR3 contains 15 residues. CDR1 and CDR2 (germline): MGHDK, SYGVNS. CDR3 nucleotides: TGTGCCAGCAGTGAATGGGGTGACTCTGGAAACACCATATATTTT. Translating it yields CASSEWGDSGNTIYF.

The chain uses TRBV6-2 or TRBV6-3 and TRBJ2-7, with TRBD2 identical over 7 bases. After removal of 6 bases from V and 2 bases from J, the junction contained 10 bases not matched to a gene. There are 15 residues in the CDR3. CDR1 is MNHEY, CDR2 SVGEGT, per germline. CDR3 sequence reads: CASRDWAGVTYEQYF. Here the CDR3 DNA reads TGTGCCAGCAGAGATTGGGCGGGGGTAACCTACGAGCAGTACTTC.

Points on this clonotype: Given a much more abundant clone one base away, this may be a read error. In nucleotides, the CDR3 is TGTGCCAGCAGGTATAGTACAGGGCGCTCCTACAATGAGCAGTTCTTC. Encoded protein: CASRYSTGRSYNEQFF. V gene TRBV11-2 combines with J gene TRBJ2-1, with a possible D match to TRBD1 (6 bases). The germline CDR1 and CDR2 sequences are SGHAT and FQNNGV. The V end lost 6 bases, the J end lost 0 bases, and 15 bases lay between the germline ends. This CDR3 spans 16 amino acids.

The rearrangement links TRBV6-2 or TRBV6-3 to TRBJ1-1, with 8 positions matching TRBD1. The CDR3 is 16 amino acids. CDR1 and CDR2 (germline): MNHEY, SVGEGT. V was pared by 0 bases and J by 3 bases, with 6 bases of the junction left unmatched. CDR3 nucleotide sequence: TGTGCCAGCAGTTACTCGAGGACAGGGTATGACACTGAAGCTTTCTTT. Amino acids: CASSYSRTGYDTEAFF.

This clonotype appeared many times. The genes are TRBV4-2 and TRBJ2-2; D may be TRBD2 (5 bases). The V end was cut by 0 bases, the J end by 0 bases, with 11 bases between. CDR1 is LGHNA, CDR2 YNFKEQ, per germline. This CDR3 comprises 17 residues. The CDR3 reads CASSQDLAGPNTGELFF. The CDR3 DNA is TGTGCCAGCAGCCAAGATTTGGCGGGCCCGAACACCGGGGAGCTGTTTTTT.

This chain joins TRBV4-3 and TRBJ2-6; D remains unclear. Per germline, CDR1 LGHNA and CDR2 YSLEER. CDR3 length: 13 amino acids. V was trimmed by 2 bases and J by 3 bases, leaving 2 bases between them. The CDR3 sequence: CASSQNGANVLTF. In DNA, the CDR3 is TGCGCCAGCAGCCAAAATGGGGCCAACGTCCTGACTTTC.

The chain carries TRBV20-1 and TRBJ2-1; D not resolved. This CDR3 is 12 amino acids long. The germline V gene has CDR1 DFQATT and CDR2 SNEGSKA (reference sequence). Trimming left V 0 bases short and J 4 bases short, with 4 bases between. CDR3: CSAREPYNEQFF. As DNA, the CDR3 is TGCAGTGCTAGAGAGCCATACAATGAGCAGTTCTTC.

This clonotype has only a few counts. The chain links TRBV29-1 to TRBJ2-7; D may be TRBD1 or TRBD2 (6 bases each). Germline V gene data show CDR1 as SQVTM and CDR2 as ANQGSEA. Trimming shortened V by 7 bases and J by 3 bases, and 16 bases separated the two germline ends. The CDR3 contains 13 residues. The DNA for the CDR3 is TGCAGCGGTGGTGGGGGGCCGGGCTACGAGCAGTACTTC. It encodes CSGGGGPGYEQYF.

This clonotype was detected ten times or more. The V gene is TRBV12-3 or TRBV12-4, the J gene TRBJ1-1; possibly TRBD1 for D (5 bases). This CDR3 has 15 residues. The V end lost 5 bases, the J end lost 4 bases, and 17 bases lay between the germline ends. CDR3 coding DNA: TGTGCCAGCAGTCCCCAGGTAGGGGTTAGCACTGAAGCTTTCTTT. It yields the protein CASSPQVGVSTEAFF.

This clonotype has more than one count but fewer than ten. The chain combines TRBV4-2 with TRBJ2-1, with 10 positions matching TRBD2. The CDR3 is 17 amino acids. Germline CDR1 is LGHNA and CDR2 is YNFKEQ. V gave up 2 bases and J gave up 5 bases; unmatched junction bases: 9. The CDR3 sequence is CASSQREERGGNNEQFF. DNA of the CDR3: TGTGCCAGCAGCCAAAGAGAGGAGCGGGGGGGAAACAATGAGCAGTTCTTC.

The J gene is TRBJ2-3, the V gene TRBV7-2; 8 bases fit TRBD2. The V gene's germline CDR1 is SGHTA and CDR2 FQGNSA. The V segment lost 0 bases and the J segment 2 bases; nucleotides outside the gene matches: 7. This CDR3 has 17 amino acids. The CDR3 coding sequence is TGTGCCAGCAGCTTAGCGTTAGGGACTAGTGACACAGATACGCAGTATTTT. Residues: CASSLALGTSDTDTQYF.